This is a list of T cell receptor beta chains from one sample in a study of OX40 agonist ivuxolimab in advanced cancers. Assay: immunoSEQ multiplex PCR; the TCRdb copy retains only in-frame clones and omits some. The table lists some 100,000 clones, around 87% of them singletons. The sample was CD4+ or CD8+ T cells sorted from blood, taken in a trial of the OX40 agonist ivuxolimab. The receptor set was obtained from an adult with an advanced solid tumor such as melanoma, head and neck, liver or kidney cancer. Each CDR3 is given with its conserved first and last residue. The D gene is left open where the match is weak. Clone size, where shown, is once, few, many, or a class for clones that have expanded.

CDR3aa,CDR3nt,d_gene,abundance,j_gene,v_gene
CASSEGLAGVNEQFF,TGCGCCAGCAGCGAGGGACTAGCGGGAGTCAATGAGCAGTTCTTC,TRBD2,once,TRBJ2-1,TRBV5-1
CASSEGHAMSTDTQYF,TGCGCCAGCAGCGAGGGACACGCCATGTCCACAGATACGCAGTATTTT,NA,NA,TRBJ2-3,TRBV5-1
CASSPGTLYNEQFF,TGCGCCAGCAGCCCCGGGACTTTATACAATGAGCAGTTCTTC,NA,NA,TRBJ2-1,TRBV5-1
CASSIRPRVGDYGYTF,TGTGCCAGTAGTATAAGACCCCGAGTGGGCGACTATGGCTACACCTTC,NA,NA,TRBJ1-2,TRBV19
CASLNGQGALFF,TGTGCCAGCCTGAATGGACAGGGGGCTTTGTTCTTC,TRBD1,NA,TRBJ2-1,TRBV6-5
CAKRKGSSYNSPLHF,TGTGCCAAAAGGAAGGGGAGCTCCTATAATTCACCCCTCCACTTT,NA,NA,TRBJ1-6,TRBV30
CASSIAGGQSQPQHF,TGTGCCAGTAGTATAGCAGGGGGACAAAGTCAGCCCCAGCATTTT,TRBD1,NA,TRBJ1-5,TRBV19
CVSRPEYEQYF,TGTGTGTCGCGGCCGGAGTACGAGCAGTACTTC,NA,NA,TRBJ2-7,TRBV2
CASRRTNENTIYF,TGTGCCAGCCGGCGGACCAACGAAAACACCATATATTTT,NA,few,TRBJ1-3,TRBV11-2
CASSEAWGGAYEQYF,TGTGCCAGCAGTGAAGCGTGGGGGGGAGCCTACGAGCAGTACTTC,TRBD2,NA,TRBJ2-7,TRBV6-1
CASSPGRINEKLFF,TGTGCCAGCAGCCCGGGACGGATTAATGAAAAACTGTTTTTT,NA,NA,TRBJ1-4,TRBV11-2
CASSPNRGRTDTQYF,TGTGCCAGCTCACCGAACAGGGGACGAACAGATACGCAGTATTTT,TRBD1,NA,TRBJ2-3,TRBV18
CASRRDRGRYNEQFF,TGTGCCAGCAGACGAGACAGGGGGCGATATAATGAGCAGTTCTTC,TRBD1,NA,TRBJ2-1,TRBV27
CAVPPAGTGGGLGREKLFF,TGTGCCGTCCCCCCGGCCGGGACAGGGGGAGGGCTCGGTCGGGAAAAACTGTTTTTT,TRBD1,NA,TRBJ1-4,TRBV10-3
CATSRDWLAEETQYF,TGTGCCACCAGCAGAGATTGGTTAGCGGAAGAGACCCAGTACTTC,NA,NA,TRBJ2-5,TRBV15
CASSEFQVMVNEQFF,TGTGCCAGCAGTGAATTTCAGGTAATGGTAAATGAGCAGTTCTTC,NA,NA,TRBJ2-1,TRBV25-1
CAISSDDSGNTIYF,TGTGCCATCAGCAGTGACGACTCTGGAAACACCATATATTTT,NA,NA,TRBJ1-3,TRBV10-3
CASSRRQTSNQPQHF,TGTGCCAGCAGTAGGAGACAGACCAGCAATCAGCCCCAGCATTTT,NA,NA,TRBJ1-5,TRBV6-5
CASSFFSAGETQYF,TGCGCCAGCAGTTTCTTTTCGGCGGGCGAGACCCAGTACTTC,NA,NA,TRBJ2-5,TRBV10-2
CASSLVNREGSEQFF,TGTGCCAGCAGCTTAGTAAACAGGGAGGGAAGTGAGCAGTTCTTC,NA,NA,TRBJ2-1,TRBV11-3
CASRGRVSTDTQYF,TGTGCCAGCAGAGGGAGGGTTAGCACAGATACGCAGTATTTT,TRBD2,NA,TRBJ2-3,TRBV28
CASSVKEETQYF,TGTGCCAGCAGCGTAAAAGAAGAGACCCAGTACTTC,NA,NA,TRBJ2-5,TRBV9
CASSYHRTGGEETQYF,TGTGCCAGCAGTTATCATAGGACAGGGGGCGAAGAGACCCAGTACTTC,TRBD1,NA,TRBJ2-5,TRBV6-5
CASSGWNTEAFF,TGTGCCAGCAGCGGATGGAACACTGAAGCTTTCTTT,NA,few,TRBJ1-1,TRBV6-1
CASSQDTGESQPQHF,TGTGCCAGCAGCCAAGATACGGGGGAAAGCCAGCCCCAGCATTTT,NA,NA,TRBJ1-5,TRBV4-2
CSGWSGGIGEQYF,TGCAGCGGCTGGAGCGGGGGAATTGGCGAGCAGTACTTC,TRBD2,NA,TRBJ2-7,TRBV29-1
CASSEGRPYQPQHF,TGCGCCAGCAGTGAGGGCCGCCCTTATCAGCCCCAGCATTTT,NA,few,TRBJ1-5,TRBV10-2
CAISALNNEQFF,TGTGCCATCAGTGCGCTTAACAATGAGCAGTTCTTC,NA,once,TRBJ2-1,TRBV10-3
CATKGQVISYEQYF,TGTGCCACTAAGGGACAGGTCATCTCCTACGAGCAGTACTTC,TRBD1,NA,TRBJ2-7,TRBV6-5
CASSENRGTGELFF,TGTGCCAGCTCTGAGAATCGAGGAACCGGGGAGCTGTTTTTT,NA,NA,TRBJ2-2,TRBV11-3
CASGKGVRSNEQFF,TGTGCCAGCGGGAAAGGGGTTAGGAGCAATGAGCAGTTCTTC,NA,NA,TRBJ2-1,TRBV19
CASTLTEAFF,TGTGCCAGCACCCTCACTGAAGCTTTCTTT,NA,NA,TRBJ1-1,TRBV6-1
CASSPAVTTEAFF,TGTGCCAGCAGCCCAGCAGTAACCACTGAAGCTTTCTTT,NA,NA,TRBJ1-1,TRBV7-6
CASRGGYTF,TGTGCCAGCAGGGGTGGCTACACCTTC,NA,NA,TRBJ1-2,TRBV6-1
CASSLGATSTDTQYF,TGTGCCAGCAGCCTAGGGGCGACTAGCACAGATACGCAGTATTTT,NA,NA,TRBJ2-3,TRBV7-7
CASSLPLGKNEQFF,TGTGCCAGCAGTTTGCCGCTTGGAAAGAATGAGCAGTTCTTC,NA,NA,TRBJ2-1,TRBV28
CASSELRTSYEQYF,TGTGCCAGCAGTGAATTACGCACTTCCTACGAGCAGTACTTC,NA,NA,TRBJ2-7,TRBV6-1
CASKGPRGEKLFF,TGTGCCAGCAAGGGCCCCCGGGGTGAAAAACTGTTTTTT,NA,NA,TRBJ1-4,TRBV2
CASSPLQTSEQYF,TGTGCCAGCTCACCGCTACAGACGAGTGAGCAGTACTTC,NA,NA,TRBJ2-7,TRBV18
CASSQGLAKETQYF,TGCGCCAGCAGCCAAGGACTAGCCAAAGAGACCCAGTACTTC,TRBD2,once,TRBJ2-5,TRBV5-1
CASSLQATNEKLFF,TGCGCCAGCAGCTTGCAGGCAACTAATGAAAAACTGTTTTTT,NA,NA,TRBJ1-4,TRBV5-1
CASSHGGGEAFF,TGTGCCAGCAGCCACGGTGGGGGAGAAGCTTTCTTT,NA,NA,TRBJ1-1,TRBV7-6
CASTRGMGTEAFF,TGTGCCAGCACGCGAGGGATGGGCACTGAAGCTTTCTTT,NA,NA,TRBJ1-1,TRBV6-6
CASSSVQGGHETQYF,TGCGCCAGCAGCTCGGTACAGGGGGGACATGAGACCCAGTACTTC,TRBD1,NA,TRBJ2-5,TRBV5-1
CASSASGTGKWDEQFF,TGCGCCAGCAGCGCGTCCGGGACAGGGAAATGGGATGAGCAGTTCTTC,TRBD1,NA,TRBJ2-1,TRBV5-1
CASSGGVGSLYEQYF,TGTGCCAGCAGCGGAGGGGTCGGGAGCCTCTACGAGCAGTACTTC,NA,NA,TRBJ2-7,TRBV6-1
CASSLMTSGTSGGTQYF,TGTGCCAGCAGCTTAATGACTAGCGGGACCTCGGGCGGGACCCAGTACTTC,TRBD2,NA,TRBJ2-5,TRBV7-2
CASSQHRGPAEKLFF,TGCGCCAGCAGCCAACACAGGGGTCCGGCTGAAAAACTGTTTTTT,TRBD1,once,TRBJ1-4,TRBV5-1
CAWSRPGVYEQYF,TGTGCCTGGAGTCGACCCGGAGTCTACGAGCAGTACTTC,NA,NA,TRBJ2-7,TRBV30
CASSDRAGAGDTQYF,TGTGCCAGCAGTGACCGAGCGGGAGCTGGAGATACGCAGTATTTT,TRBD2,NA,TRBJ2-3,TRBV6-1